This T cell receptor beta chain was captured in a study of naive and memory T cell subsets. Germline CDR1 MDHEN, CDR2 SYDVKM. V lost 10 bases and J 3 bases, leaving 16 bases between the germline ends. This CDR3 has 13 amino acids. Two oligonucleotides, mixed equimolar, formed the beta constant-region primer covering TRBC1 and TRBC2. Four rounds of PCR amplified the ligated cDNA using nested alpha and beta constant-region primers plus SP2. TCRdb re-called the UMI-ligation and nested PCR reads with MiXCR, one entry per CDR3 protein. The sample shows more than 95,000 distinct CDR3 sequences, about 14% of them seen only once. Details on this clonotype: The target antigen is unknown. Possible read error: a much larger clone is one base away.

General observations from the study: Possibly reflecting memory cells re-expressing CD45RA, a few larger clonotypes occurred in naive repertoires, especially CD8.

V and J are TRBV28 and TRBJ2-7, with a weak D call TRBD1 (5 bases). The sample was naive CD8+ T cells from blood. The receptor comes from a human donor in good health. This chain's CDR3 is CATMDTADYEQYF. CDR3 nucleotides: TGTGCCACCATGGACACGGCCGACTACGAGCAGTACTTC.